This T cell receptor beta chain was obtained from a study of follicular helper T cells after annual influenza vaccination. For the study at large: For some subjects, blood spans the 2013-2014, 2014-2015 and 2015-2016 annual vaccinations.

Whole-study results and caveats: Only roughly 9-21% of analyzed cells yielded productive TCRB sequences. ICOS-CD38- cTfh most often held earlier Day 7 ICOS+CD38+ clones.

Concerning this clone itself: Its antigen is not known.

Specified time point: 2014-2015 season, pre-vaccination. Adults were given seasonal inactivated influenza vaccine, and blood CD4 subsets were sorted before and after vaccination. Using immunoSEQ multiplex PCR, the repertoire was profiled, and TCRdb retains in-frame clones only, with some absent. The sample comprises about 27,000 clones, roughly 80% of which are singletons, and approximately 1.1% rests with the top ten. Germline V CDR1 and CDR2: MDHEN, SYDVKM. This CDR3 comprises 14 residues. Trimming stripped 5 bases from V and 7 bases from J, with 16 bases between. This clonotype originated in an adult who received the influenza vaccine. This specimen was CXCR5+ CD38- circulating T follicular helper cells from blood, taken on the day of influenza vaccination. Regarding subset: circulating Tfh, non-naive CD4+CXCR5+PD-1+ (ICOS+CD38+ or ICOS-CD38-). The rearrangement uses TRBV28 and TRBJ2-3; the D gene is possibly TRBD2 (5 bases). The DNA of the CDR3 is TGTGCCAGCAGTATCGGACTTCGAGACAATACGCAGTATTTT. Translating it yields CASSIGLRDNTQYF. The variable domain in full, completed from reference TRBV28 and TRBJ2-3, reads DVKVTQSSRYLVKRTGEKVFLECVQDMDHENMFWYRQDPGLGLRLIYFSYDVKMKEKGDIPEGYSVSREKKERFSLILESASTNQTSMYLCASSIGLRDNTQYFGPGTRLTVL.